This is a list of T cell receptor beta chains from one sample in a study of vaccination and CD4 T cells after COVID-19. These receptors have no known antigen. TCRdb re-called the PCR reads through MiXCR, storing one row per CDR3 protein. The sample consists of thousands of distinct CDR3 sequences, under 30% of them appearing once. Sequenced sample: CD4+ T cells from blood, cultured in vitro. All receptors derive from a human donor in good health. Each CDR3 is given with its conserved first and last residue. Fields, in order: D gene, clone size, J gene, V gene, CDR3 protein, CDR3 DNA. A D gene is named only where the DNA matches it firmly. A row's size may be missing; if present it is once, few, many or a size class.

TRBD2 few TRBJ2-2 TRBV20-1 CSAPSERGATGELFF TGCAGTGCGCCTTCCGAGCGGGGTGCGACCGGGGAGCTGTTTTTT
TRBD2 few TRBJ2-5 TRBV20-1 CSASGASGDEETQYF TGCAGTGCTAGCGGGGCTAGCGGGGATGAAGAGACCCAGTACTTC
NA few TRBJ2-1 TRBV20-1 CSARESSYNEQFF TGCAGTGCTAGGGAGAGCTCCTACAATGAGCAGTTCTTC
NA few TRBJ2-6 TRBV10-3 CAIREANVLTF TGTGCCATCAGGGAAGCCAACGTCCTGACTTTC
NA few TRBJ1-2 TRBV6-5 CASSYNTLNYGYTF TGTGCCAGCAGTTACAACACCCTTAACTATGGCTACACCTTC
TRBD2 few TRBJ2-7 TRBV7-9 CASSLEVGGPEQYF TGTGCCAGCAGCTTAGAGGTGGGAGGGCCCGAGCAGTACTTC
NA medium-sized TRBJ1-1 TRBV27 CASSLGEMGTEAFF TGTGCCAGCAGTTTAGGGGAGATGGGAACTGAAGCTTTCTTT
TRBD2 NA TRBJ2-7 TRBV20-1 CSATLAGGFHEQYF TGCAGTGCTACCCTAGCGGGGGGATTCCACGAGCAGTACTTC
NA NA TRBJ2-6 TRBV2 CASSERPGANVLTF TGTGCCAGCAGTGAACGACCTGGGGCCAACGTCCTGACTTTC
NA NA TRBJ2-1 TRBV27 CASSLPSRSEQFF TGTGCCAGCAGTCTACCCTCTAGGAGTGAGCAGTTCTTC
NA NA TRBJ1-6 TRBV19 CATKGRAENSPLHF TGTGCCACTAAGGGCCGGGCGGAGAATTCACCCCTCCACTTT
NA NA TRBJ1-2 TRBV27 CASSFTPTGPYGYTF TGTGCCAGCAGTTTTACCCCTACCGGGCCCTATGGCTACACCTTC
TRBD1 few TRBJ1-2 TRBV27 CASSSLLTGGNGYTF TGTGCCAGCAGTTCCCTACTCACAGGGGGCAACGGCTACACCTTC
NA NA TRBJ1-5 TRBV10-1 CASSGGEYQPQHF TGCGCCAGCAGTGGGGGGGAGTATCAGCCCCAGCATTTT
NA NA TRBJ1-1 TRBV2 CASMEVWGREAFF TGTGCCAGCATGGAGGTGTGGGGACGTGAAGCTTTCTTT
NA NA TRBJ2-7 TRBV6-5 CASSYSSVRGNPGSYEQYF TGTGCCAGCAGTTACTCGTCGGTCAGGGGCAACCCAGGCTCCTACGAGCAGTACTTC
NA once TRBJ2-6 TRBV5-4 CATWEPSRANVLTF TGTGCCACTTGGGAGCCGAGTAGAGCCAACGTCCTGACTTTC
TRBD1 NA TRBJ2-7 TRBV9 CASSVADRDTYEQYF TGTGCCAGCAGCGTAGCTGACAGGGATACCTACGAGCAGTACTTC
TRBD1 NA TRBJ2-5 TRBV7-9 CASSSRQGPLETQYF TGTGCCAGCAGCTCCAGACAGGGGCCGTTAGAGACCCAGTACTTC
TRBD1 few TRBJ2-3 TRBV27 CASSFLGTGGGGTDTQYF TGTGCCAGCAGTTTTTTGGGGACAGGGGGCGGGGGCACAGATACGCAGTATTTT
NA few TRBJ1-1 TRBV2 CASTRAVNTEAFF TGTGCCAGCACCAGGGCGGTGAACACTGAAGCTTTCTTT
TRBD1 NA TRBJ1-5 TRBV20-1 CSARTGSNQPQHF TGCAGTGCTCGGACAGGGAGCAATCAGCCCCAGCATTTT
NA NA TRBJ1-1 TRBV29-1 CSASLNTEAFF TGCAGCGCCAGCCTGAACACTGAAGCTTTCTTT
NA few TRBJ1-2 TRBV7-8 CASSSGLLVYGYTF TGTGCCAGCAGCTCCGGCCTGCTTGTCTATGGCTACACCTTC
NA NA TRBJ1-6 TRBV25-1 CASSEWEVTPLHF TGTGCCAGCAGTGAATGGGAGGTTACACCCCTCCACTTT
NA NA TRBJ1-2 TRBV12-5 CASGSDGYTF TGTGCTAGTGGTTCGGATGGCTACACCTTC
NA NA TRBJ1-1 TRBV18 CASSSRAAENTEAFF TGTGCCAGCTCCTCCCGGGCGGCGGAGAACACTGAAGCTTTCTTT
NA few TRBJ2-6 TRBV2 CASSERSGANVLTF TGTGCCAGCAGTGAACGGTCTGGGGCCAACGTCCTGACTTTC
NA NA TRBJ1-1 TRBV5-6 CASSLGRQQTEAFF TGTGCCAGCAGCTTGGGGAGACAGCAGACTGAAGCTTTCTTT
TRBD1 few TRBJ2-1 TRBV6-1 CASRHDSGQNNEQFF TGTGCCAGCAGGCATGATTCGGGACAGAACAATGAGCAGTTCTTC
NA NA TRBJ1-2 TRBV27 CASSGRDVRYGYTF TGTGCCAGCAGCGGAAGGGACGTACGGTATGGCTACACCTTC
NA NA TRBJ1-5 TRBV6-4 CASSPTEFAQPQHF TGTGCCAGCAGCCCGACAGAATTTGCTCAGCCCCAGCATTTT
NA NA TRBJ1-1 TRBV10-3 CAISESWGNTEAFF TGTGCCATCAGTGAGTCATGGGGGAACACTGAAGCTTTCTTT
NA once TRBJ2-2 TRBV6-4 CASSDREHGEPFF TGTGCCAGCAGTGACAGGGAGCACGGGGAGCCGTTTTTT
NA once TRBJ1-1 TRBV30 CAWSVSPSLNTEAFF TGTGCCTGGAGTGTCTCACCCTCTCTGAACACTGAAGCTTTCTTT
NA NA TRBJ1-2 TRBV18 CASSPGDGPYGYTF TGTGCCAGCTCACCGGGGGATGGACCCTATGGCTACACCTTC
NA once TRBJ2-1 TRBV27 CASGVGRANEQFF TGTGCCAGCGGGGTGGGCAGGGCCAATGAGCAGTTCTTC
TRBD2 NA TRBJ2-5 TRBV20-1 CSARGGGAKETQYF TGCAGTGCTAGAGGCGGGGGGGCAAAAGAGACCCAGTACTTC
TRBD1 NA TRBJ2-3 TRBV6-5 CASSYGTGDATDTQYF TGTGCCAGCAGTTACGGAACAGGGGATGCCACAGATACGCAGTATTTT
NA NA TRBJ1-1 TRBV6-5 CASSYSGTLNTEAFF TGTGCCAGCAGTTACTCGGGGACATTGAACACTGAAGCTTTCTTT
NA NA TRBJ1-5 TRBV30 CAWSDVSNQPQHF TGTGCCTGGAGTGACGTTAGCAATCAGCCCCAGCATTTT
TRBD1 NA TRBJ1-5 TRBV19 CASSIDDRVYQPQHF TGTGCCAGTAGTATAGACGACAGGGTATATCAGCCCCAGCATTTT